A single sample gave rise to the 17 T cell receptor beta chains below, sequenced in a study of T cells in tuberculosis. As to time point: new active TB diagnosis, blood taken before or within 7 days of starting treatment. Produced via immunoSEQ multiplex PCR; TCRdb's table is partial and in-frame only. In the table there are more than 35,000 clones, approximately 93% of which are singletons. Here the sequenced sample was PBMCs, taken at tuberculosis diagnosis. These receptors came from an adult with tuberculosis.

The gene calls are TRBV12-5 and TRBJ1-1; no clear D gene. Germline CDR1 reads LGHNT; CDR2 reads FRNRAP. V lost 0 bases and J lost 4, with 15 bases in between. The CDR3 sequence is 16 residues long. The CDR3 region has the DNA TGTGCTAGTGGTTTGGTCCCACCACTTAACCGCACTGAAGCTTTCTTT. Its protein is CASGLVPPLNRTEAFF.

DNA of the CDR3: TGTGCCAGCAGCTGGGGCCGAGGGACAGGGATCGAAAAACTGTTTTTT. Amino acids: CASSWGRGTGIEKLFF. The rearrangement joins TRBV5-5 to TRBJ1-4, with 9 bases identical to TRBD1. Trimming removed 3 bases from V and 8 bases from J; junction bases left unmatched: 11. Germline assignment: CDR1 SGHKS and CDR2 YYEKEE (reference sequence). The CDR3 sequence is 16 residues long. Complete variable domain (other parts from reference TRBV5-5 and TRBJ1-4): DAGVTQSPTHLIKTRGQQVTLRCSPISGHKSVSWYQQVLGQGPQFIFQYYEKEERGRGNFPDRFSARQFPNYSSELNVNALLLGDSALYLCASSWGRGTGIEKLFFGSGTQLSVL.

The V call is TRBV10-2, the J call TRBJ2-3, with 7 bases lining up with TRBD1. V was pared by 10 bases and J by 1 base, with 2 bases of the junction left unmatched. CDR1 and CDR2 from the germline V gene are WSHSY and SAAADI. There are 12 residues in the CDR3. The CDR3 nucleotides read TGCGCCACCGGACAGGGCACAGATACGCAGTATTTT. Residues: CATGQGTDTQYF.

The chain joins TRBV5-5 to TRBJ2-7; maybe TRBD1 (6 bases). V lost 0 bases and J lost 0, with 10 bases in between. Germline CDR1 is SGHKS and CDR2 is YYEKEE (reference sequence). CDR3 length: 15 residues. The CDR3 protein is CASSLGGTYSYEQYF. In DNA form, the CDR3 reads TGTGCCAGCAGCTTGGGTGGGACATACTCCTACGAGCAGTACTTC.

Here the CDR3 reads CASRPEVGRGNQPQHF. The CDR3 DNA reads as TGTGCCAGCAGACCGGAGGTCGGGCGGGGCAATCAGCCCCAGCATTTT. V and J are TRBV28 and TRBJ1-5; D gene ambiguous. Deletions cut 6 bases from V and 2 bases from J, with 17 bases between. The germline V gene has CDR1 MDHEN and CDR2 SYDVKM. This CDR3 is 16 amino acids long.

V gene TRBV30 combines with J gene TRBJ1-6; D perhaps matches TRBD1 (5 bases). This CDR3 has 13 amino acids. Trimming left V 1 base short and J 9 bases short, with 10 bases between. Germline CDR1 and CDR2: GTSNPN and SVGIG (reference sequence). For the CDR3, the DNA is TGTGCCTGGAGTGAACATCAGGGTTCACCCCTCCACTTT. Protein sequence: CAWSEHQGSPLHF. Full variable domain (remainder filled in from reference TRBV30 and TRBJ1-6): SQTIHQWPATLVQPVGSPLSLECTVEGTSNPNLYWYRQAAGRGLQLLFYSVGIGQISSEVPQNLSASRPQDRQFILSSKKLLLSDSGFYLCAWSEHQGSPLHFGNGTRLTVT.

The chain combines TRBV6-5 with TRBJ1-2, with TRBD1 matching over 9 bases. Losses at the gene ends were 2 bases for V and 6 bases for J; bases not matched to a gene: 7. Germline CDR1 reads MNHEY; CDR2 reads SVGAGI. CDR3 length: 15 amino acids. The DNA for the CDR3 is TGTGCCAGCAGTTACAACAGGGGGCCGGGGGATGGCTACACCTTC. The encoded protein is CASSYNRGPGDGYTF.

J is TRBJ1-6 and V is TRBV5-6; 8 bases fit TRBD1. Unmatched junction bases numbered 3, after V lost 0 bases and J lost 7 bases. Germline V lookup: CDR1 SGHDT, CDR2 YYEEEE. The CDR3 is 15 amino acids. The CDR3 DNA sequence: TGTGCCAGCAGCTTGGTCGGGACAGGAAATTCACCCCTCCACTTT. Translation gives CASSLVGTGNSPLHF.

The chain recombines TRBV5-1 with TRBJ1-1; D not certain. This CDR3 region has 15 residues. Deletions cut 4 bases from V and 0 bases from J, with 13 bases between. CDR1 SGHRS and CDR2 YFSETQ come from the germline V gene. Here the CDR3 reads CASSTQQLMNTEAFF. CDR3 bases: TGCGCCAGCAGCACACAACAGCTTATGAACACTGAAGCTTTCTTT.

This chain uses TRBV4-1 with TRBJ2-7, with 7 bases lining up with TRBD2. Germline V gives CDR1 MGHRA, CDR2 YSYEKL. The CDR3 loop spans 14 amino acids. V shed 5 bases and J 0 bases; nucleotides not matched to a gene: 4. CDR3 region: CASSEGGSSYEQYF. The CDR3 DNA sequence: TGCGCCAGCAGCGAGGGAGGGAGCTCCTACGAGCAGTACTTC.

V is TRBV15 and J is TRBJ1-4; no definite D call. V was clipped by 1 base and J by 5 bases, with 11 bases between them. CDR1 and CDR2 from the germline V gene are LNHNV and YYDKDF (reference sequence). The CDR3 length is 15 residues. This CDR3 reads CATSRARLENEKLFF. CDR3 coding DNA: TGTGCCACCAGCAGAGCCCGACTAGAGAATGAAAAACTGTTTTTT.

CDR3 sequence reads: CASKNKNRENQPQHF. The CDR3 nucleotides read TGTGCCAGCAAAAATAAGAACAGGGAGAATCAGCCCCAGCATTTT. The gene calls are TRBV6-6 and TRBJ1-5; D perhaps matches TRBD1 (6 bases). The CDR3 consists of 15 residues. Germline CDR1 reads MNHNY; CDR2 reads SVGAGI (reference sequence). V lost 7 bases and J 4 bases, leaving 17 bases between the germline ends.

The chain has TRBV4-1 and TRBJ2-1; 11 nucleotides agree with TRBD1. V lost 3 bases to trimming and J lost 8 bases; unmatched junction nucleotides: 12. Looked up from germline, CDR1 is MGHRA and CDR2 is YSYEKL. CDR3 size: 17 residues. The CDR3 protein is CASSHPGQGALRYEQFF. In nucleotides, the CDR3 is TGCGCCAGCAGCCATCCCGGACAGGGGGCCCTGAGGTATGAGCAGTTCTTC.

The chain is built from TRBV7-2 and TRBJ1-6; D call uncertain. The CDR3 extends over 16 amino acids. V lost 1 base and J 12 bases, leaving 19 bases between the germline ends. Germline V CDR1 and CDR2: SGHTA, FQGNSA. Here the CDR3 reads CASSLDPLVVAVPLHF. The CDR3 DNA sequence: TGTGCCAGCAGCTTAGATCCTTTGGTCGTGGCCGTACCCCTCCACTTT.

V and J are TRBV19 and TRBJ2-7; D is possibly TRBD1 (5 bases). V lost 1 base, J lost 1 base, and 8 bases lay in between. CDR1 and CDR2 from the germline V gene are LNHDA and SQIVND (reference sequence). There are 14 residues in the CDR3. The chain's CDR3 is CASSIAAGSYEQYF. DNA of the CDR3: TGTGCCAGTAGTATAGCGGCAGGGTCCTACGAGCAGTACTTC.

The CDR3 here is CASSRLGTGADTQYF. Here the CDR3 DNA reads TGTGCCAGCAGCCGACTTGGCACGGGTGCAGATACGCAGTATTTT. The chain is built from TRBV27 and TRBJ2-3, with D hard to call. This CDR3 has 15 amino acids. Germline CDR1 reads MNHEY; CDR2 reads SMNVEV (reference sequence). Trimming took off 6 bases at V and 4 bases at J, with 17 bases between the two ends.

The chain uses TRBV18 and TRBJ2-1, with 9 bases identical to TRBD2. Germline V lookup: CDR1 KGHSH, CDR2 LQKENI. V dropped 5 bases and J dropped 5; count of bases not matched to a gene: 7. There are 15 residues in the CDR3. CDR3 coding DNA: TGTGCCAGCTCAGGATCGGCGGGGGGGAACAATGAGCAGTTCTTC. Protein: CASSGSAGGNNEQFF.